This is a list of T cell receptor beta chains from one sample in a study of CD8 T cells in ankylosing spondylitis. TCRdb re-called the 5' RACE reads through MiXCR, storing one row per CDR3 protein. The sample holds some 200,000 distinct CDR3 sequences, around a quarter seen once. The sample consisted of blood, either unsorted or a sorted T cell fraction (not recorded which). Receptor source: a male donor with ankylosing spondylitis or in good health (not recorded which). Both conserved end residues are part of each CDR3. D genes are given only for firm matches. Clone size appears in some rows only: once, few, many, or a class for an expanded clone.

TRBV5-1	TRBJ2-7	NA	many	CASSLGQALDYEQYF	TGCGCCAGCAGCTTGGGACAGGCGTTGGACTACGAGCAGTACTTC
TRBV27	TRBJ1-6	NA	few	CASSPGTRPYNSPLHF	TGTGCCAGCAGTCCAGGGACAAGGCCCTATAATTCACCCCTCCACTTT
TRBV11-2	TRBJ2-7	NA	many	CASSQSRGANEQYF	TGTGCCAGCAGCCAGTCAAGGGGGGCCAACGAGCAGTACTTC
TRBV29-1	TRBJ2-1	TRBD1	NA	CSVAGTGRSSYNEQFF	TGCAGCGTGGCCGGGACAGGCCGGAGCTCCTACAATGAGCAGTTCTTC
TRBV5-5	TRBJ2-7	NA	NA	CASSLVGRAVYEQYF	TGTGCCAGCAGCTTGGTGGGTAGGGCGGTCTACGAGCAGTACTTC
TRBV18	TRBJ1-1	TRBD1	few	CASSQGQPNTEAFF	TGTGCCAGCTCACAGGGACAGCCGAACACTGAAGCTTTCTTT
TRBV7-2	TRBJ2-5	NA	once	CASSLGGSSDF	TGTGCCAGCAGCTTAGGAGGGAGTTCGGACTTC
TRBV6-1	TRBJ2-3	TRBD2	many	CASRQGLAGRSDTQYF	TGTGCCAGCCGGCAGGGGCTAGCGGGGCGATCAGATACGCAGTATTTT
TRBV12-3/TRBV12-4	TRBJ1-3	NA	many	CASRRRVGGNTIYF	TGTGCCAGCAGACGAAGGGTGGGAGGAAACACCATATATTTT
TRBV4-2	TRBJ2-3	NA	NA	CASSQALYKDTQYF	TGTGCCAGCAGCCAAGCTTTATATAAAGATACGCAGTATTTT
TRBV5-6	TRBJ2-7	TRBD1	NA	CASSRAGTGVYEQYF	TGTGCCAGCAGCCGCGCCGGGACAGGGGTTTACGAGCAGTACTTC
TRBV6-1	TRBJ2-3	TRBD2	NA	CASGGRARDTQYF	TGTGCCAGCGGCGGGAGGGCCCGGGATACGCAGTATTTT
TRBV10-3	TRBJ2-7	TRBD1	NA	CAISVHPLVQGPDEQYF	TGTGCCATCAGTGTCCACCCTCTCGTACAGGGGCCGGACGAGCAGTACTTC
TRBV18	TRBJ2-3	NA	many	CASSQGPDTQYF	TGTGCCAGCTCTCAGGGTCCAGATACGCAGTATTTT
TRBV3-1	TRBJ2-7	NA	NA	CASSQGGGLAGEQYF	TGTGCCAGCAGCCAAGGTGGGGGACTTGCCGGGGAGCAGTACTTC
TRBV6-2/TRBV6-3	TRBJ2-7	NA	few	CASRRGPQGYEQYF	TGTGCCAGCAGGAGAGGGCCACAGGGCTACGAGCAGTACTTC
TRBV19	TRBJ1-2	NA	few	CASSIMDYGYTF	TGTGCCAGTAGTATAATGGACTATGGCTACACCTTC
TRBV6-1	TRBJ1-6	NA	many	CASSAQGGVRSNSPLHF	TGTGCCAGCAGTGCCCAAGGGGGGGTCAGAAGTAATTCACCCCTCCACTTT
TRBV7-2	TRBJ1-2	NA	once	CASSLDLAGYTF	TGTGCCAGCAGCTTAGATTTGGCCGGCTACACCTTC
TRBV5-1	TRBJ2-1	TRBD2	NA	CASRQNGLASYNEQFF	TGCGCCAGCAGGCAAAACGGACTAGCATCCTACAATGAGCAGTTCTTC
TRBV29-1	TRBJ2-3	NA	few	CSAAPGVDDTQYF	TGCAGCGCCGCCCCCGGGGTAGACGATACGCAGTATTTT
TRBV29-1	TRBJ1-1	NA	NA	CSVALRGATEAFF	TGCAGCGTTGCCCTGCGAGGGGCCACTGAAGCTTTCTTT
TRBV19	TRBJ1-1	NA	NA	CASSIEDRLNTEAFF	TGTGCCAGTAGTATAGAAGACAGATTGAACACTGAAGCTTTCTTT
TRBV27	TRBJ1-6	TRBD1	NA	CASRLDRGSSYNSPLHF	TGTGCCAGCAGACTGGACAGGGGCAGCTCCTATAATTCACCCCTCCACTTT
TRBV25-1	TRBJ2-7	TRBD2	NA	CASSAPGLAFHEQYF	TGTGCCAGCAGTGCACCGGGACTAGCGTTCCACGAGCAGTACTTC
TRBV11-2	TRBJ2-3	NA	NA	CASSFMRFDTQYF	TGTGCCAGCAGCTTCATGCGTTTCGATACGCAGTATTTT
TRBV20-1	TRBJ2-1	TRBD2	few	CSARSGTSVYNEQFF	TGCAGTGCTAGATCCGGGACTAGCGTCTACAATGAGCAGTTCTTC
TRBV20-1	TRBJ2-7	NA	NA	CSVAGPSSYEQYF	TGCAGTGTTGCGGGGCCGAGCTCCTACGAGCAGTACTTC
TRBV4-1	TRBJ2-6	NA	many	CASSQFPVESGANVLTF	TGCGCCAGCAGCCAATTCCCAGTAGAGTCTGGGGCCAACGTCCTGACTTTC
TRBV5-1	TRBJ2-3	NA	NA	CASSLGGSQADTQYF	TGCGCCAGCAGCTTGGGCGGTTCGCAGGCAGATACGCAGTATTTT
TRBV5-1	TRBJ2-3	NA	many	CASSLSGAGATTDTQYF	TGCGCCAGCAGCTTATCCGGAGCGGGCGCAACCACAGATACGCAGTATTTT
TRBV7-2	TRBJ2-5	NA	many	CASSLEGTWAQYF	TGTGCCAGCAGCTTGGAGGGGACTTGGGCCCAGTACTTC
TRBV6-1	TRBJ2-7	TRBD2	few	CASTITSGTHEQYF	TGTGCCAGCACTATCACTAGCGGGACCCACGAGCAGTACTTC
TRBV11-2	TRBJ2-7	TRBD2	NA	CASSLAGGSTYEQYF	TGTGCCAGCAGCCTGGCGGGAGGGTCAACCTACGAGCAGTACTTC
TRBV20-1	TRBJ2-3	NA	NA	CSARDLQVLDTQYF	TGCAGTGCTAGAGATCTGCAGGTTTTAGATACGCAGTATTTT
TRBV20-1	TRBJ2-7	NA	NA	CSARGTGGSEQYF	TGCAGTGCTAGAGGGACTGGGGGAAGCGAGCAGTACTTC
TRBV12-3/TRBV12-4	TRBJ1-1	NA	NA	CASSWGLRFTEAFF	TGTGCCAGCAGCTGGGGGTTGCGGTTTACTGAAGCTTTCTTT
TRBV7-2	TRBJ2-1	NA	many	CASSLVQGTSQFF	TGTGCCAGCAGCTTAGTGCAGGGAACCTCGCAGTTCTTC
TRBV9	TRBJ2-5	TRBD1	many	CASSVESQGAKETQYF	TGTGCCAGCAGCGTAGAGAGCCAGGGGGCTAAAGAGACCCAGTACTTC
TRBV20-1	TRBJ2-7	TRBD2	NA	CSARVGAGYEQYF	TGCAGTGCTAGAGTTGGAGCGGGGTACGAGCAGTACTTC
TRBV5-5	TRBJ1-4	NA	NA	CASSLVGTREKLFF	TGTGCCAGCAGCTTGGTGGGGACAAGAGAAAAACTGTTTTTT
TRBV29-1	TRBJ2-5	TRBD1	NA	CSVDFPSGGETQYF	TGCAGCGTTGATTTCCCCTCAGGGGGAGAGACCCAGTACTTC
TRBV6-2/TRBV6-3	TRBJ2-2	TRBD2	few	CASSPGRAGSGELFF	TGTGCCAGCAGTCCCGGGAGGGCTGGGTCCGGGGAGCTGTTTTTT
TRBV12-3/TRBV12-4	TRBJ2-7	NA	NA	CASSPGLGDYEQYF	TGTGCCAGCAGTCCCGGGCTGGGGGACTACGAGCAGTACTTC
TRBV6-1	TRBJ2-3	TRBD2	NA	CASRLAGGTDTLYF	TGTGCCAGCAGACTAGCGGGAGGCACAGATACGCTGTATTTT
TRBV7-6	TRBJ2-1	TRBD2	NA	CASSPPLSGTSVSSSYNEQFF	TGTGCCAGCAGCCCACCGCTATCCGGGACTAGCGTTTCGAGCTCCTACAATGAGCAGTTCTTC
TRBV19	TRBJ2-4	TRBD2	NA	CASSSAGAGKNIQYF	TGTGCCAGTAGTTCGGCGGGAGCTGGCAAAAACATTCAGTACTTC
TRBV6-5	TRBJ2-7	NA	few	CASSFTTDSHEQYF	TGTGCCAGCAGTTTCACGACCGACAGCCATGAGCAGTACTTC
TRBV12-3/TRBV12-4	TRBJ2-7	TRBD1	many	CASRAGQAYEQYF	TGTGCCAGCAGAGCAGGACAGGCCTACGAGCAGTACTTC
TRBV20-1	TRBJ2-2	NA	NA	CSASIGNGELFF	TGCAGTGCTAGTATCGGAAACGGGGAGCTGTTTTTT
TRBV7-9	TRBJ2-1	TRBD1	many	CASSQTGAGYNEQFF	TGTGCCAGCAGCCAAACAGGGGCCGGCTACAATGAGCAGTTCTTC
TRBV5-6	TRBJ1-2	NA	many	CASSPGGSYGYTF	TGTGCCAGCAGCCCGGGGGGTAGCTATGGCTACACCTTC
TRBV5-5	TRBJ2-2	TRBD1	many	CASSSEGQGLTGELFF	TGTGCCAGCAGCTCCGAAGGACAGGGGCTCACCGGGGAGCTGTTTTTT
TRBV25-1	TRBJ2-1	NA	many	CASSDPRSGFRNEQFF	TGTGCCAGCAGTGATCCCCGCTCGGGCTTTCGGAATGAGCAGTTCTTC
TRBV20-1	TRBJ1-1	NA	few	CSAKGSSVTEAFF	TGCAGTGCTAAAGGGTCCAGCGTCACTGAAGCTTTCTTT
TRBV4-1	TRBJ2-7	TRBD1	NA	CASSRDRGSTEQYF	TGCGCCAGCAGCCGCGACAGGGGATCTACCGAGCAGTACTTC
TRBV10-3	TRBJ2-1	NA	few	CAISDRGEGIPTYNEQFF	TGTGCCATCAGTGACAGGGGGGAGGGCATTCCTACCTACAATGAGCAGTTCTTC
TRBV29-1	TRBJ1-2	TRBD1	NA	CSVEGARGYYGYTF	TGCAGCGTTGAAGGCGCCAGGGGGTACTATGGCTACACCTTC
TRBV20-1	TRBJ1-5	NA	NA	CSARDGLANQPQHF	TGCAGTGCTAGAGATGGACTAGCCAATCAGCCCCAGCATTTT
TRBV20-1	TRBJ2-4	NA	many	CSVAVPGQNIQYF	TGCAGTGTTGCGGTCCCGGGCCAAAACATTCAGTACTTC